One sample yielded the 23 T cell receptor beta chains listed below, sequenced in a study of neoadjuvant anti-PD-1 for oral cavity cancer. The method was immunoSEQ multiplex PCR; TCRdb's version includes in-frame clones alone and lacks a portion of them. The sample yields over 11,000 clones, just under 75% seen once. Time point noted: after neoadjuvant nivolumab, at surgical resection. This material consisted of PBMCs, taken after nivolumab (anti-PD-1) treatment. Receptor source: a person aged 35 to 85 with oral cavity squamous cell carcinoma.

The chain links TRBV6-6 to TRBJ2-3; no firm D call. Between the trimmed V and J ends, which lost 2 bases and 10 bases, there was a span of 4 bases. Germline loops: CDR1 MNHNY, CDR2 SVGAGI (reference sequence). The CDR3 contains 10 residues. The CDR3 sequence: CASSYDAQYF. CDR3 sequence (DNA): TGTGCCAGCAGTTACGATGCGCAGTATTTT.

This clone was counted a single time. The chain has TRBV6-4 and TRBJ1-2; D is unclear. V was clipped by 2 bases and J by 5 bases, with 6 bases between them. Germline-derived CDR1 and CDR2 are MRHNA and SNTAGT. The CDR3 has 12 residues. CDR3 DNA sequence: TGTGCCAGCAGTGACGGCGGATATGGCTACACCTTC. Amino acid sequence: CASSDGGYGYTF.

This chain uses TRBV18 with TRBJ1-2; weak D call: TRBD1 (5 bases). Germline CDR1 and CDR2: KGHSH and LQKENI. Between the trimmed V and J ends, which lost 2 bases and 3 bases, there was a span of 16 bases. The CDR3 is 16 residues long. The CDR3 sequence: CASSPIHGGDDYGYTF. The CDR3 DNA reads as TGTGCCAGCTCACCAATTCATGGGGGAGACGACTATGGCTACACCTTC.

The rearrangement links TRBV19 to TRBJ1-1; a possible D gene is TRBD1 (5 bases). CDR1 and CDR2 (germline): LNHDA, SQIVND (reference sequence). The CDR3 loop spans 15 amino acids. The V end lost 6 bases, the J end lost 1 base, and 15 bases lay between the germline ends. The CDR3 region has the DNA TGTGCCAGTAGAGGGGACGGTGGATGGAACACTGAAGCTTTCTTT. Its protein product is CASRGDGGWNTEAFF.

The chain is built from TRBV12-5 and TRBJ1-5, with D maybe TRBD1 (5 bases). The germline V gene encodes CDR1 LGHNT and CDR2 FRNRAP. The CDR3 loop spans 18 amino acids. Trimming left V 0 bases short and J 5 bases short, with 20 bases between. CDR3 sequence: CASGLVKLGGAGHQPQHF. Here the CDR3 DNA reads TGTGCTAGTGGTTTGGTAAAGCTGGGCGGGGCAGGACATCAGCCCCAGCATTTT.

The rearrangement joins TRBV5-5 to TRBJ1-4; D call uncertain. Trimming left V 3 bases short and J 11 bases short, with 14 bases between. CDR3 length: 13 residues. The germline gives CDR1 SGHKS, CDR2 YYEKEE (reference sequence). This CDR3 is CASSYNAPFKLFF. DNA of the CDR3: TGTGCCAGCAGCTATAACGCCCCTTTTAAACTGTTTTTT. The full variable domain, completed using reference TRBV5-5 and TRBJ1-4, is DAGVTQSPTHLIKTRGQQVTLRCSPISGHKSVSWYQQVLGQGPQFIFQYYEKEERGRGNFPDRFSARQFPNYSSELNVNALLLGDSALYLCASSYNAPFKLFFGSGTQLSVL.

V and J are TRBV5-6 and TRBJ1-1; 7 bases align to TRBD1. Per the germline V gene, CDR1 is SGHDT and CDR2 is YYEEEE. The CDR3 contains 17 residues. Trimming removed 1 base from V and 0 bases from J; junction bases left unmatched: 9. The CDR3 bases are TGTGCCAGCAGCTTGATGCGGGACAGCTTCTTGAACACTGAAGCTTTCTTT. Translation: CASSLMRDSFLNTEAFF. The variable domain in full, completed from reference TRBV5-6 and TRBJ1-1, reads DAGVTQSPTHLIKTRGQQVTLRCSPKSGHDTVSWYQQALGQGPQFIFQYYEEEERQRGNFPDRFSGHQFPNYSSELNVNALLLGDSALYLCASSLMRDSFLNTEAFFGQGTRLTVV.

The CDR3 sequence: CASSLGLLAGDEQFF. CDR3 DNA sequence: TGTGCCAGCAGCTTAGGGCTACTAGCGGGAGATGAGCAGTTCTTC. The J gene is TRBJ2-1, the V gene TRBV7-9; 11 bases agree with TRBD2. Germline values: CDR1 SEHNR, CDR2 FQNEAQ (reference sequence). Trimming cost V 1 base and J 8 bases; bases outside gene matches: 4. The length of the CDR3 is 15 residues.

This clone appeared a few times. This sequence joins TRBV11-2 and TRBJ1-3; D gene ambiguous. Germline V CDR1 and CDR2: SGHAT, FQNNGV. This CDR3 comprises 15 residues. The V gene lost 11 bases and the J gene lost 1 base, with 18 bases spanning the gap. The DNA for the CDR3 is TGTGCCCCCCTTCGTCCGAGGGTTTCTGGAAACACCATATATTTT. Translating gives CAPLRPRVSGNTIYF. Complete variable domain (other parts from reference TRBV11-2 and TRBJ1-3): EAGVAQSPRYKIIEKRQSVAFWCNPISGHATLYWYQQILGQGPKLLIQFQNNGVVDDSQLPKDRFSAERLKGVDSTLKIQPAKLEDSAVYLCAPLRPRVSGNTIYFGEGSWLTVV.

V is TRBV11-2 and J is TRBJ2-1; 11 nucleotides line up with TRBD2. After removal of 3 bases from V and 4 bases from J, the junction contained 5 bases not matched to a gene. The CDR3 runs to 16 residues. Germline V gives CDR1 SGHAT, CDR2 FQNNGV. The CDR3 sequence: CASSFWGLAVYNEQFF. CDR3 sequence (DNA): TGTGCCAGCAGCTTTTGGGGACTAGCGGTATACAATGAGCAGTTCTTC. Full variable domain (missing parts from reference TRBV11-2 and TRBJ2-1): EAGVAQSPRYKIIEKRQSVAFWCNPISGHATLYWYQQILGQGPKLLIQFQNNGVVDDSQLPKDRFSAERLKGVDSTLKIQPAKLEDSAVYLCASSFWGLAVYNEQFFGPGTRLTVL.

The DNA of the CDR3 is TGTGCCAGCAGCTTAGGGGGAATGGCGGGGGTCTACGAGCAGTACTTC. This encodes CASSLGGMAGVYEQYF. This chain joins TRBV7-2 and TRBJ2-7, with 7 bases matching TRBD2. CDR1 and CDR2 from the germline V gene are SGHTA and FQGNSA. Trimming cost V 1 base and J 3 bases; bases outside gene matches: 9. The length of the CDR3 is 16 residues.

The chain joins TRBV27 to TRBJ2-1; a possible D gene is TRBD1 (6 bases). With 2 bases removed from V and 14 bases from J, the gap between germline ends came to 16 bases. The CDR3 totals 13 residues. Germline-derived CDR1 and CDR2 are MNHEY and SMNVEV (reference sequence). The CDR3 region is CASSLTQGGRKFF. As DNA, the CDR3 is TGTGCCAGCAGTTTAACACAGGGTGGAAGGAAGTTCTTC.

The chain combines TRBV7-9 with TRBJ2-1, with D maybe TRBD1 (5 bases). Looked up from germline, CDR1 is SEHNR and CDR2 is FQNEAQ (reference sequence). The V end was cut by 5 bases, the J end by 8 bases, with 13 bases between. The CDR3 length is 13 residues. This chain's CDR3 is CASSPPDIDEQFF. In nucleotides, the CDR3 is TGTGCCAGCAGCCCTCCGGACATCGATGAGCAGTTCTTC.

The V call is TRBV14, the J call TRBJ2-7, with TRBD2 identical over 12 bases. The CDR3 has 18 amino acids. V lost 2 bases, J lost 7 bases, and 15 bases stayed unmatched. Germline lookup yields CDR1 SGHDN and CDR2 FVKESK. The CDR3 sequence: CASSQTQGLAGGFGEQYF. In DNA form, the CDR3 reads TGTGCCAGCAGCCAAACCCAGGGACTAGCGGGCGGGTTTGGGGAGCAGTACTTC.

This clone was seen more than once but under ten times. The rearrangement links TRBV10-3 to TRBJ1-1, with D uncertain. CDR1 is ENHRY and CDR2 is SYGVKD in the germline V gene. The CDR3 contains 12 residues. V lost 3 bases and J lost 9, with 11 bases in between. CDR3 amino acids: CAISEGSGQAFF. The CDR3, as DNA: TGTGCCATCAGTGAAGGGTCGGGTCAAGCTTTCTTT.

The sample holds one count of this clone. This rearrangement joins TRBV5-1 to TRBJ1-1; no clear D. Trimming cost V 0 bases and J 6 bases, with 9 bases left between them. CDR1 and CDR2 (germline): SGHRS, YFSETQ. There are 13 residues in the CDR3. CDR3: CASSLDGGPEAFF. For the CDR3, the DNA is TGCGCCAGCAGCTTGGACGGAGGGCCTGAAGCTTTCTTT.

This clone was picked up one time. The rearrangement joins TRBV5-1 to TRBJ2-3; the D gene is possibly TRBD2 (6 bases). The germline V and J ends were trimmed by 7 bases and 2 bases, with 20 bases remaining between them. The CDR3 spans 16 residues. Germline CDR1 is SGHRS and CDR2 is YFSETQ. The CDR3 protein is CASGRGFPWSTDTQYF. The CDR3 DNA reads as TGCGCCAGCGGGCGGGGTTTCCCATGGTCCACAGATACGCAGTATTTT.

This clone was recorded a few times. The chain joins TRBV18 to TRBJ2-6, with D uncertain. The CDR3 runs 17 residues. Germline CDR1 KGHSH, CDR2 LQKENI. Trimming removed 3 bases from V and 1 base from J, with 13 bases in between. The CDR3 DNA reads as TGTGCCAGCTCACCCTTTGACGCTTATTCTGGGGCCAACGTCCTGACTTTC. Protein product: CASSPFDAYSGANVLTF.

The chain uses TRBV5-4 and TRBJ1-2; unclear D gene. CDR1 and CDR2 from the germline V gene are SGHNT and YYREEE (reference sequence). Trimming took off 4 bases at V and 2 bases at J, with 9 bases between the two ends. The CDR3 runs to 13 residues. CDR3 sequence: CASSLRLNYGYTF. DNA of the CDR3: TGTGCCAGCAGCCTTCGACTGAACTATGGCTACACCTTC.

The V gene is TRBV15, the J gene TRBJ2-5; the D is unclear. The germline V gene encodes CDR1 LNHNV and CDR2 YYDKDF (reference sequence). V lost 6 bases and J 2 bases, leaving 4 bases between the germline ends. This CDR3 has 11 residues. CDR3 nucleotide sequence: TGTGCCACCAGTTGGCAAGAGACCCAGTACTTC. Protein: CATSWQETQYF.

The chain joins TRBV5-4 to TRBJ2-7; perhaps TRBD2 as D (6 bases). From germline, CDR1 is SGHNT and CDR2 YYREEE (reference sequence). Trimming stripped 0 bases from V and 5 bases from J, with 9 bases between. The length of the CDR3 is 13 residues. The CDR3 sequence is CASSLAGGDEQYF. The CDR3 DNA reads TGTGCCAGCAGCTTGGCCGGCGGGGACGAGCAGTACTTC.

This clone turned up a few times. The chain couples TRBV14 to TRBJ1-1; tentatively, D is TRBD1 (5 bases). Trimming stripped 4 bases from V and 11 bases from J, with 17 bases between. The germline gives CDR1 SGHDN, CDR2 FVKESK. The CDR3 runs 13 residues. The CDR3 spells CASSPAPGGGAFF. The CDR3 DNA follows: TGTGCCAGCAGCCCCGCTCCCGGGGGAGGGGCTTTCTTT.

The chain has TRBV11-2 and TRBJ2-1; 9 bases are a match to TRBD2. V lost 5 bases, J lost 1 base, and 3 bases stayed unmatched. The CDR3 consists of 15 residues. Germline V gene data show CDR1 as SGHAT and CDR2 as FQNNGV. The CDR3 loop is CASSRLAGSYNEQFF. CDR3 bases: TGTGCCAGCAGCCGTCTAGCGGGGTCCTACAATGAGCAGTTCTTC.